Detailed here is one T cell receptor (beta chain). Original processing notes: Quantification of nucleated cells was approximated via reference gene primer amplification. The method was immunoSEQ multiplex PCR; TCRdb's version includes in-frame clones alone and lacks a portion of them. V, J and clone size reflect that table, while D and trimming were determined from the DNA. The sample carries tens of thousands of clones, 85% to 95% recorded once. Unmatched junction bases numbered 7, after V lost 0 bases and J lost 9 bases. Germline V gene data show CDR1 as MNHEY and CDR2 as SVGAGI. The CDR3 length is 15 residues. This entry comes from a study of blood T cell repertoires in COVID-19.

The TCR originated in a human donor in a cohort sampled during active COVID-19. Sequenced input: peripheral blood. The genes are TRBV6-5 and TRBJ1-4; 7 bases align to TRBD1. In DNA, the CDR3 is TGTGCCAGCAGTTACTCTAGGGACAGACAGCAAAAACTGTTTTTT. Protein product: CASSYSRDRQQKLFF.